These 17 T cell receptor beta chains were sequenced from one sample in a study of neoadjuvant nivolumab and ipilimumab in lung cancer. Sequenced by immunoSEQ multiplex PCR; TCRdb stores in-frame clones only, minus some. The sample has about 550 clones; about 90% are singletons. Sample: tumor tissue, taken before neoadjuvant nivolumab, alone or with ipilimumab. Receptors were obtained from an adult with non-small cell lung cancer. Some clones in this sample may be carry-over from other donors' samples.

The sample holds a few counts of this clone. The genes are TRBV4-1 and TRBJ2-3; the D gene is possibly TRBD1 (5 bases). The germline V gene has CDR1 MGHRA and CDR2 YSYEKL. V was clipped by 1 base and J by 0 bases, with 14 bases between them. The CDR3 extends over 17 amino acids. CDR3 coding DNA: TGCGCCAGCAGCCAAGCAAGAGACAGCTCTAGCACAGATACGCAGTATTTT. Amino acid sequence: CASSQARDSSSTDTQYF.

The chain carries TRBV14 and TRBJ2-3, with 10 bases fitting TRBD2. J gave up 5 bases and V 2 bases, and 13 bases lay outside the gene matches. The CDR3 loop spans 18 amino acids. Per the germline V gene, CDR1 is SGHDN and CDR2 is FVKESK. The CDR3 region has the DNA TGTGCCAGCAGCCAACTTAAACAAAGCGGGAGGGCCATAGATACGCAGTATTTT. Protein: CASSQLKQSGRAIDTQYF.

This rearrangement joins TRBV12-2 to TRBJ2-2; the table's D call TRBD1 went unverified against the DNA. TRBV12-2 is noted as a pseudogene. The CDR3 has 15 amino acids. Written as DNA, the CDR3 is TGTGCAAGTCGCCCAGGGCCCTCTGGCACCGGGGAGCTGTTTTTT. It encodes CASRPGPSGTGELFF.

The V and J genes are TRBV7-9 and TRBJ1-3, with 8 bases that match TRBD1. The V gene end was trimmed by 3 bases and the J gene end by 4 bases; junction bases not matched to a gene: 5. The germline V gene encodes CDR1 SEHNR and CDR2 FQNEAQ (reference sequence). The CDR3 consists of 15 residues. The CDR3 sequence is CASSFRQGRGNTIYF. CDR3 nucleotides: TGTGCCAGCAGCTTTAGACAGGGGAGAGGAAACACCATATATTTT.

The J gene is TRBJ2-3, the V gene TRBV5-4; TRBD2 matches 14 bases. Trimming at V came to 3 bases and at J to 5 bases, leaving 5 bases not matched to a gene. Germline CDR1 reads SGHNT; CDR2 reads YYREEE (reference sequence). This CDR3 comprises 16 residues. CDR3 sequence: CASSSRLAGGGDTQYF. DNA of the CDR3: TGTGCCAGCAGCTCAAGACTAGCGGGAGGGGGAGATACGCAGTATTTT.

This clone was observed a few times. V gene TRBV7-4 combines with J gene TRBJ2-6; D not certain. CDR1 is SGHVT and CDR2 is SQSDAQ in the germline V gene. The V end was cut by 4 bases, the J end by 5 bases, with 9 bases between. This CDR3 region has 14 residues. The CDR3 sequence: CASSSQSRANVLTF. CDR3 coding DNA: TGTGCCAGCAGCTCACAAAGTCGGGCCAACGTCCTGACTTTC.

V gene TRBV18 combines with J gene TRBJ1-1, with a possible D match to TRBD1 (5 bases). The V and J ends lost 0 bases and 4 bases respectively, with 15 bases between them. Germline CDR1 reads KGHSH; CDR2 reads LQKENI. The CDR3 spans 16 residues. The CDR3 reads CASSPPPSPGGTEAFF. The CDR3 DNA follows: TGTGCCAGCTCACCACCCCCCTCTCCGGGGGGCACTGAAGCTTTCTTT.

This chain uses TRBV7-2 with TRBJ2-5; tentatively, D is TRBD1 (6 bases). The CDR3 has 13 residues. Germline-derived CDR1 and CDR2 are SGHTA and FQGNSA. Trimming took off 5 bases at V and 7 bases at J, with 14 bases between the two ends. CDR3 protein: CASSLTGMGTQYF. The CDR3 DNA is TGTGCCAGCAGCCTTACAGGGATGGGGACCCAGTACTTC. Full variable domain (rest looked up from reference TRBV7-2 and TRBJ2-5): GAGVSQSPSNKVTEKGKDVELRCDPISGHTALYWYRQSLGQGLEFLIYFQGNSAPDKSGLPSDRFSAERTGGSVSTLTIQRTQQEDSAVYLCASSLTGMGTQYFGPGTRLLVL.

This CDR3 reads CASRTPIDNTGELFF. As DNA, the CDR3 is TGTGCCAGCAGGACACCAATAGATAACACCGGGGAGCTGTTTTTT. The chain recombines TRBV6-5 with TRBJ2-2, with D hard to call. The CDR3 totals 15 residues. From germline, CDR1 is MNHEY and CDR2 SVGAGI. V was shortened by 6 bases and J by 2 bases, with 13 bases between the two germline ends.

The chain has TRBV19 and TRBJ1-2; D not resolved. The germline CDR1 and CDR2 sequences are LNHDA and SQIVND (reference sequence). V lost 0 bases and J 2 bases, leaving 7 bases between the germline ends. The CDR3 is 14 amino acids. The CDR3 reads CASSIETANYGYTF. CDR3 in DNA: TGTGCCAGTAGTATAGAAACGGCGAACTATGGCTACACCTTC.

CDR3 in amino acids: CASSLGRARDTEAFF. CDR3 DNA sequence: TGTGCCAGCAGCCTAGGGAGGGCGCGGGACACTGAAGCTTTCTTT. The V and J genes are TRBV9 and TRBJ1-1; no definite D call. Looked up from germline, CDR1 is SGDLS and CDR2 is YYNGEE. Trimming took off 4 bases at V and 3 bases at J, with 16 bases between the two ends. The CDR3 is made up of 15 amino acids.

The CDR3: CASSPGLHSYEQYF. The CDR3 DNA reads as TGTGCCAGCAGCCCGGGACTGCACTCCTACGAGCAGTACTTC. The gene calls are TRBV6-1 and TRBJ2-7, with a weak D call TRBD2 (6 bases). In germline, CDR1 is MNHNS, CDR2 SASEGT. V shed 6 bases and J shed 0 bases, with 12 bases lying between them. The CDR3 spans 14 residues.

CDR3 sequence (DNA): TGTGCCAGCAGCGCGGGGGCCACCGGGGAGCTGTTTTTT. The encoded protein is CASSAGATGELFF. J is TRBJ2-2 and V is TRBV6-6; D perhaps matches TRBD2 (7 bases). CDR3 size: 13 residues. The V end lost 6 bases, the J end lost 4 bases, and 9 bases lay between the germline ends. Germline CDR1 MNHNY, CDR2 SVGAGI (reference sequence).

The CDR3 here is CASSTGGASYNEQFF. The CDR3 DNA reads TGTGCCAGCAGCACGGGGGGAGCCTCCTACAATGAGCAGTTCTTC. The chain has TRBV9 and TRBJ2-1, with 7 bases fitting TRBD2. Germline V gene sequence: CDR1 SGDLS, CDR2 YYNGEE. Germline trimming cut 4 bases from V and 0 bases from J; bases unmatched to any gene: 4. The CDR3 is 15 amino acids.

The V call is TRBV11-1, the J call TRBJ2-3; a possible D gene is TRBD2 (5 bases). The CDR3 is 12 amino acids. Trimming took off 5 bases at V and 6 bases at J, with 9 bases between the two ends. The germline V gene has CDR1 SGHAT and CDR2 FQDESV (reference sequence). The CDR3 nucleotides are TGTGCCAGCAGCATACTAGGGGATACGCAGTATTTT. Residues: CASSILGDTQYF.

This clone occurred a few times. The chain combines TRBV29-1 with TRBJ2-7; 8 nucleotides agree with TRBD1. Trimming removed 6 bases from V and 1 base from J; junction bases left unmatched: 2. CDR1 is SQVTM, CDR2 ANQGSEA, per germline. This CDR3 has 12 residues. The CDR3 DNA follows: TGCAGCGTCCGGACAGGGTCCTACGAGCAGTACTTC. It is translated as CSVRTGSYEQYF.

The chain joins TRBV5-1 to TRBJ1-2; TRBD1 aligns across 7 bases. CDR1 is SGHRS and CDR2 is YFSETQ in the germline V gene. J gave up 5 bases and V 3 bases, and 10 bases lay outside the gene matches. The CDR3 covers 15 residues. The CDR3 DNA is TGCGCCAGCAGCTCTACAGGGGAAATCGGTTATGGCTACACCTTC. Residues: CASSSTGEIGYGYTF.